This T cell receptor (beta chain) was captured by sequencing in a study of tissue T cells after allogeneic stem cell transplantation. Regarding the study as a whole: The patient cohort was small and clinically heterogeneous, with limited sampling depth. Blood and spleen captured only part of the tissue TCR repertoire.

The CDR3 sequence is 14 residues long. The ends lost 4 bases at V and 0 bases at J; junction bases unmatched: 2. Per germline, CDR1 SGHSN and CDR2 HYEKVE. TCRbeta CDR3 was sequenced at survey depth with template counts. Method: immunoSEQ multiplex PCR; TCRdb's copy keeps in-frame clones and lacks some. The profile shows 8,500 to 9,500 clones, about 44% of them singletons. Points on this clone: Its matching antigen is unknown. All gene names here are mouse names. The read terminates 1 residue ahead of where the CDR3 ends, so the germline J gene completes it.

Time point specified: mouse harvest day 7 after allogeneic transplant. The graft held 10^6 splenic CD5+ T cells and 10^7 T-cell-depleted bone marrow cells. The receptor was isolated from a female BALB/c mouse given C57BL/6 T cells with graft-versus-host disease after an allogeneic hematopoietic cell transplant. The gene calls are TRBV12-1 and TRBJ2-7; TRBD1 matches 10 bases. The specimen was gut tissue. The part of the CDR3 DNA that was read is TGTGCCAGCTCCCGGACAGGGGGCTCCTATGAACAGTAC. Its protein is CASSRTGGSYEQY. The whole CDR3 reads CASSRTGGSYEQYF.